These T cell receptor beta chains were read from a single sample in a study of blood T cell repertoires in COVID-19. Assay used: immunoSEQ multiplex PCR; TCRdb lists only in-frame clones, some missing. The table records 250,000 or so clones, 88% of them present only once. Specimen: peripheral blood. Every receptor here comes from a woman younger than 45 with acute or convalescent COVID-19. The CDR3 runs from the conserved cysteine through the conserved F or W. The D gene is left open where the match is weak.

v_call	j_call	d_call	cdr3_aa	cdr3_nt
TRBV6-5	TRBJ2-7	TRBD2	CASKLPGGGKYF	TGTGCCAGCAAGCTGCCGGGGGGAGGGAAGTACTTC
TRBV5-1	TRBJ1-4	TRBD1	CASSLGQGARTNEKLFF	TGCGCCAGCAGCCTAGGACAGGGGGCGAGGACTAATGAAAAACTGTTTTTT
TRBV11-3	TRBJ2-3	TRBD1	CASSLWDREKYF	TGTGCCAGCAGCTTGTGGGACAGGGAAAAGTATTTT
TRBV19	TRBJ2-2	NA	CASSILASPGELFF	TGTGCCAGTAGTATCCTAGCTTCTCCCGGGGAGCTGTTTTTT
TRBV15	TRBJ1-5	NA	CATSSPPVGVNQPQHF	TGTGCCACCAGCAGCCCCCCGGTAGGGGTCAATCAGCCCCAGCATTTT
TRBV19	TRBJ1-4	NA	CASSIADSVNEKLFF	TGTGCCAGCAGTATCGCGGACAGCGTTAATGAAAAACTGTTTTTT
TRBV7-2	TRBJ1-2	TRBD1	CASSIRGLYGYTF	TGTGCCAGCAGCATCAGGGGGCTTTATGGCTACACCTTC
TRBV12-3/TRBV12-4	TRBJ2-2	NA	CASTLGGTGELFF	TGTGCCAGCACCCTTGGGGGGACCGGGGAGCTGTTTTTT
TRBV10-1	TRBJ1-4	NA	CASSESEETNEKLFF	TGCGCCAGCAGTGAGTCTGAGGAGACTAATGAAAAACTGTTTTTT
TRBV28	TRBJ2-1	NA	CASSLLAFNEQFF	TGTGCCAGCAGTTTACTAGCATTCAATGAGCAGTTCTTC
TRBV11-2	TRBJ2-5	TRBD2	CASSLGLAAQETQYF	TGTGCCAGCAGCTTAGGCCTAGCGGCCCAAGAGACCCAGTACTTC
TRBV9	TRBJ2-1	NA	CASSVVGRDYNEQFF	TGTGCCAGCAGCGTAGTCGGGCGGGATTACAATGAGCAGTTCTTC
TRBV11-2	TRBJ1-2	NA	CASSNRAPGYTF	TGTGCCAGCAGCAACCGCGCCCCAGGCTACACCTTC
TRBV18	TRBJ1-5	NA	CASSPPDTTNQPQHF	TGTGCCAGCTCACCACCGGACACGACCAATCAGCCCCAGCATTTT